The next 12 T cell receptor beta chains were all read from a single sample in a study of long-term antiretroviral therapy in people with HIV. Researchers ran immunoSEQ v3.0 at survey level. The repertoire was sequenced with immunoSEQ multiplex PCR; TCRdb's copy has only in-frame clones and lacks some. The sample carries 15,000 to 20,000 clones, about 88% recorded once. The sample was unsorted PBMCs, taken 0.1 years after starting antiretroviral therapy. These receptors all come from a man aged 18 to 29 with HIV.

The chain carries TRBV9 and TRBJ2-1; TRBD2 matches at 9 bases. After removal of 3 bases from V and 7 bases from J, the junction contained 5 bases not matched to a gene. Looked up from germline, CDR1 is SGDLS and CDR2 is YYNGEE. The CDR3 extends over 14 amino acids. Here the CDR3 reads CASSAREGWNEQFF. The CDR3 coding sequence is TGTGCCAGCAGCGCGCGGGAGGGGTGGAATGAGCAGTTCTTC.

This clone has a handful of counts. V gene TRBV30 combines with J gene TRBJ1-6; the D gene is possibly TRBD1 (6 bases). V was cut by 3 bases and J by 10 bases, with 13 bases left in between. The CDR3 has 13 residues. Germline V gene sequence: CDR1 GTSNPN, CDR2 SVGIG (reference sequence). The CDR3 spells CAWSGTFRSPLHF. As DNA, the CDR3 is TGTGCCTGGAGCGGGACATTTCGGTCACCCCTCCACTTT.

The rearrangement joins TRBV4-1 to TRBJ2-7; D uncertain. Germline values: CDR1 MGHRA, CDR2 YSYEKL. The CDR3 loop spans 13 amino acids. V shed 1 base and J shed 3 bases, with 7 bases lying between them. The CDR3 bases are TGCGCCAGCAGCCAAGGCGGATACTACGAGCAGTACTTC. Residues: CASSQGGYYEQYF.

This clone is deemed large. The V gene is TRBV27, the J gene TRBJ1-2; possible D gene TRBD1, 5 bases. CDR3 length equals 15 residues. From germline, CDR1 is MNHEY and CDR2 SMNVEV (reference sequence). The V end was cut by 0 bases, the J end by 5 bases, with 13 bases between. The CDR3 region has the DNA TGTGCCAGCAGTTTATCGGTCAGGACACCTTATGGCTACACCTTC. Protein: CASSLSVRTPYGYTF.

The V call is TRBV27, the J call TRBJ1-5; a possible D gene is TRBD1 (5 bases). In germline, CDR1 is MNHEY, CDR2 SMNVEV (reference sequence). There are 13 residues in the CDR3. V was trimmed by 2 bases and J by 7 bases, leaving 9 bases between them. CDR3 amino acids: CASSLTWGQPQHF. For the CDR3, the DNA is TGTGCCAGCAGTTTAACTTGGGGGCAGCCCCAGCATTTT.

V and J are TRBV6-5 and TRBJ2-1, with 10 bases identical to TRBD2. Losses at the gene ends were 4 bases for V and 9 bases for J; bases not matched to a gene: 12. Per the germline V gene, CDR1 is MNHEY and CDR2 is SVGAGI. There are 16 residues in the CDR3. CDR3 DNA sequence: TGTGCCAGCAGTTTACCCCCTAGCGGGAGTCGTAGTGAGCAGTTCTTC. It specifies CASSLPPSGSRSEQFF.

V gene TRBV6-1 combines with J gene TRBJ1-5; 8 nucleotides agree with TRBD1. After removal of 10 bases from V and 5 bases from J, the junction contained 10 bases not matched to a gene. The CDR3 loop spans 14 amino acids. Per the germline V gene, CDR1 is MNHNS and CDR2 is SASEGT. The CDR3 DNA sequence: TGTGCCACCTCAGGGGGCCGAGGAGATCAGCCCCAGCATTTT. Its protein product is CATSGGRGDQPQHF.

This chain links TRBV9 with TRBJ1-1; D perhaps matches TRBD1 (6 bases). The length of the CDR3 is 12 residues. The germline V gene encodes CDR1 SGDLS and CDR2 YYNGEE. The V gene lost 4 bases and the J gene lost 6 bases, with 10 bases spanning the gap. CDR3 DNA: TGTGCCAGCAGCAGGGGGGGTCCTGAAGCTTTCTTT. It codes for CASSRGGPEAFF.

V usage is TRBV7-9 and J usage is TRBJ2-3; 8 bases map to TRBD2. Germline lookup yields CDR1 SEHNR and CDR2 FQNEAQ (reference sequence). V gave up 5 bases and J gave up 4 bases; unmatched junction bases: 8. The CDR3 runs to 15 residues. CDR3 loop: CASSRTGGPPDTQYF. The CDR3 bases are TGTGCCAGCAGCCGCACGGGAGGGCCCCCAGATACGCAGTATTTT.

The chain links TRBV19 to TRBJ2-5, with D perhaps matching TRBD2 (6 bases). Germline CDR1 reads LNHDA; CDR2 reads SQIVND (reference sequence). V shed 3 bases and J shed 4 bases, with 9 bases lying between them. The CDR3 contains 13 residues. CDR3 sequence reads: CASSMGGGETQYF. The DNA for the CDR3 is TGTGCCAGTAGTATGGGGGGAGGAGAGACCCAGTACTTC.

V and J are TRBV25-1 and TRBJ1-4, with D perhaps matching TRBD1 (5 bases). The CDR3 sequence is 15 residues long. Germline assignment: CDR1 MGHDK and CDR2 SYGVNS. The ends were cut back, 1 base at V and 6 bases at J, with 12 bases in the middle. The CDR3 here is CASSEFAGGDEKLFF. DNA of the CDR3: TGTGCCAGCAGTGAATTTGCTGGGGGTGATGAAAAACTGTTTTTT.

The genes are TRBV5-6 and TRBJ2-1; 12 bases align to TRBD1. The CDR3 sequence is 15 residues long. Germline V CDR1 and CDR2: SGHDT, YYEEEE. Losses at the gene ends were 3 bases for V and 7 bases for J; bases not matched to a gene: 5. In nucleotides, the CDR3 is TGTGCCAGCAGCTCGGGACAGGGGGCGTGGAATGAGCAGTTCTTC. This gives the protein CASSSGQGAWNEQFF. Full variable domain (remainder filled in from reference TRBV5-6 and TRBJ2-1): DAGVTQSPTHLIKTRGQQVTLRCSPKSGHDTVSWYQQALGQGPQFIFQYYEEEERQRGNFPDRFSGHQFPNYSSELNVNALLLGDSALYLCASSSGQGAWNEQFFGPGTRLTVL.